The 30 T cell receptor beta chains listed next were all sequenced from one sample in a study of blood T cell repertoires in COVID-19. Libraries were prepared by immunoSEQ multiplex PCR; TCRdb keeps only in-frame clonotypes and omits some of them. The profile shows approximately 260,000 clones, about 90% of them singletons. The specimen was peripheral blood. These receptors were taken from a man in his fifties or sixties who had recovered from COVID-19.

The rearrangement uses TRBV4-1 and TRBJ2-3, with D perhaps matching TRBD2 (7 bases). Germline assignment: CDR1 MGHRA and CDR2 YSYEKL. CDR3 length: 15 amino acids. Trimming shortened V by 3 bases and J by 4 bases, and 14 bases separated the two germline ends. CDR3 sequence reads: CASSHLRGGPDTQYF. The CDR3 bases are TGCGCCAGCAGCCACCTAAGGGGGGGCCCAGATACGCAGTATTTT.

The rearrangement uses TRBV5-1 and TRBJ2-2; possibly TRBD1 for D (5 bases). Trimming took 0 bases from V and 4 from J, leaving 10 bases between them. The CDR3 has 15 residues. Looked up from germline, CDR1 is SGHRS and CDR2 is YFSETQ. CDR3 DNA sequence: TGCGCCAGCAGCTTGGCCCCAGGGCCCACCGGGGAGCTGTTTTTT. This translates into CASSLAPGPTGELFF.

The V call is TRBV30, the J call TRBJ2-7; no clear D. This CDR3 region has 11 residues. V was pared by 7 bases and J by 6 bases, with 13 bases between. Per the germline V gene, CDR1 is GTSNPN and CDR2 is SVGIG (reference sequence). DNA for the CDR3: TGTGCCTTCGCCGGGTTGGGCGAGCAGTACTTC. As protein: CAFAGLGEQYF.

CDR3: CASSVYWGGTPEAFF. CDR3 coding DNA: TGTGCCAGCAGCGTCTACTGGGGGGGTACCCCTGAAGCTTTCTTT. The V and J genes are TRBV9 and TRBJ1-1, with D possibly being TRBD1 (5 bases). This CDR3 is 15 amino acids long. Germline CDR1 SGDLS, CDR2 YYNGEE. The V and J ends lost 2 bases and 6 bases respectively, with 17 bases between them.

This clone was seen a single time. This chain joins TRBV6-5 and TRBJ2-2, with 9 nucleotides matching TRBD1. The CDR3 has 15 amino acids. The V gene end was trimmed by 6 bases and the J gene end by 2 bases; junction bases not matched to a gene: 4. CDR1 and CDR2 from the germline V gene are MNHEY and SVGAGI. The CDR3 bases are TGTGCCAGCAGAGGGACAGGGTCTAACACCGGGGAGCTGTTTTTT. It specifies CASRGTGSNTGELFF.

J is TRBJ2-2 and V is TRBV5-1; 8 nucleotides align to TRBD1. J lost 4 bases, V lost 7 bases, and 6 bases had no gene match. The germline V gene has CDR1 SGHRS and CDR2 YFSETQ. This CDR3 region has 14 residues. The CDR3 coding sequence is TGCGCCAGCGGCCCCGACAGGGGCACCGGGGAGCTGTTTTTT. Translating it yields CASGPDRGTGELFF. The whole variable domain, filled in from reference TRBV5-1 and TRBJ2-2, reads KAGVTQTPRYLIKTRGQQVTLSCSPISGHRSVSWYQQTPGQGLQFLFEYFSETQRNKGNFPGRFSGRQFSNSRSEMNVSTLELGDSALYLCASGPDRGTGELFFGEGSRLTVL.

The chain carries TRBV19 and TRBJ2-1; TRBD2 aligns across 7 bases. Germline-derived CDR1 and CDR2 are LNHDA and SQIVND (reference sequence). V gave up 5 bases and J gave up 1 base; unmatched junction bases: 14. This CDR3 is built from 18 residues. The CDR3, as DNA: TGTGCCAGTAGTGTTAGAGGCCGACTAGCTTCATCCTACAATGAGCAGTTCTTC. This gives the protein CASSVRGRLASSYNEQFF.

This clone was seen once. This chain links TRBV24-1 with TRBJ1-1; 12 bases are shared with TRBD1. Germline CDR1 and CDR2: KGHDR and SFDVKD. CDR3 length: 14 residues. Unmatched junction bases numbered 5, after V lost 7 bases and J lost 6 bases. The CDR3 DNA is TGTGCCACCAGCAAGGGACAGGGGGCCGCTGAAGCTTTCTTT. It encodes CATSKGQGAAEAFF.

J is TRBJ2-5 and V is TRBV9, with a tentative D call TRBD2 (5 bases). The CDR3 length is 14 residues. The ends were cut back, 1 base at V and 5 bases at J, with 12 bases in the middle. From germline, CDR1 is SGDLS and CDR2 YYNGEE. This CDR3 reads CASSVRGFGETQYF. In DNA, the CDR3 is TGTGCCAGCAGCGTACGCGGGTTTGGGGAGACCCAGTACTTC.

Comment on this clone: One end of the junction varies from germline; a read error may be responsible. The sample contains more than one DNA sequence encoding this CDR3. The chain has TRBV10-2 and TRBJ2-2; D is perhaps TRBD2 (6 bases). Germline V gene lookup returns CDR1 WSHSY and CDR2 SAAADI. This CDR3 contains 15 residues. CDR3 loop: CASSESYRPGGELFF. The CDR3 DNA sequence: TGCGCCAGCAGTGAGTCCTACAGGCCGGGCGGGGAACTGTTTTTT.

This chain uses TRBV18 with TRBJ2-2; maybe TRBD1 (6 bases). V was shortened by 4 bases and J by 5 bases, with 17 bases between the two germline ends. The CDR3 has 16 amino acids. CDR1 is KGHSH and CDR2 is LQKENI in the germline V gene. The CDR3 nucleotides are TGTGCCAGCTCACTGAATTGGGCCAGGGGAACCGGGGAGCTGTTTTTT. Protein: CASSLNWARGTGELFF.

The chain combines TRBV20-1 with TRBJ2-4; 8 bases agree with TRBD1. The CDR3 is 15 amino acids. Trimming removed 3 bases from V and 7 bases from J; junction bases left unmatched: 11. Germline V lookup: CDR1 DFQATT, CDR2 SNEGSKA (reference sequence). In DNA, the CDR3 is TGCAGTGCTAGTAAGATGACAGGGGATCTTAACATTCAGTACTTC. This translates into CSASKMTGDLNIQYF.

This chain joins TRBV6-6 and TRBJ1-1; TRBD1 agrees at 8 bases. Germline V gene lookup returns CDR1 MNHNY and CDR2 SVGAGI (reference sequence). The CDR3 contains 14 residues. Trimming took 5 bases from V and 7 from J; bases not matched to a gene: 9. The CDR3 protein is CASSAHRQGNEAFF. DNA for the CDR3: TGTGCCAGCAGTGCTCACCGACAGGGGAATGAAGCTTTCTTT.

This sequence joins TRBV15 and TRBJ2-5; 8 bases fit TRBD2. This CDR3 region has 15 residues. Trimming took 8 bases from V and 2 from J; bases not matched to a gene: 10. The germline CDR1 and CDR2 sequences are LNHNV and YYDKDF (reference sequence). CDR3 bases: TGTGCCACCCGGGAGGGTAGCGGGGTACAAGAGACCCAGTACTTC. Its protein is CATREGSGVQETQYF.

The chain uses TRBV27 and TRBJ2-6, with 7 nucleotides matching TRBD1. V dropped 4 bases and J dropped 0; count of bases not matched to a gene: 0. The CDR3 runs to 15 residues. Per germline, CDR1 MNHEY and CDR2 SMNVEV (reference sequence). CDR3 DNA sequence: TGTGCCAGCAGTTCAGGGGGCTCTGGGGCCAACGTCCTGACTTTC. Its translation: CASSSGGSGANVLTF.

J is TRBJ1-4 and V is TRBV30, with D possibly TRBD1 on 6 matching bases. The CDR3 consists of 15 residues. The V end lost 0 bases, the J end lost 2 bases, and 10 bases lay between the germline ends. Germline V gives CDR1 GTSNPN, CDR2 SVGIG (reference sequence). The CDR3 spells CAWSVGGTTNEKLFF. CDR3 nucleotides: TGTGCCTGGAGTGTAGGGGGAACCACTAATGAAAAACTGTTTTTT.

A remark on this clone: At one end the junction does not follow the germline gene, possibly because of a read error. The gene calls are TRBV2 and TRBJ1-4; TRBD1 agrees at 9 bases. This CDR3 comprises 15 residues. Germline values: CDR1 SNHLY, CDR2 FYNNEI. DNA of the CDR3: TGTGCCAGCAGCGAAGGGGGACAGGGTAATGAAAAACTGTTTTTT. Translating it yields CASSEGGQGNEKLFF.

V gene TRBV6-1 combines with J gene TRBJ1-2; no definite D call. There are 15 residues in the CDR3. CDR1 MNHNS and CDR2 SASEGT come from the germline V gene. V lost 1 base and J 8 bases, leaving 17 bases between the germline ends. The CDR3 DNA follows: TGTGCCAGCAGTGAAGTGGGAGGGCAGCTAGGCGGCTACACCTTC. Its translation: CASSEVGGQLGGYTF.

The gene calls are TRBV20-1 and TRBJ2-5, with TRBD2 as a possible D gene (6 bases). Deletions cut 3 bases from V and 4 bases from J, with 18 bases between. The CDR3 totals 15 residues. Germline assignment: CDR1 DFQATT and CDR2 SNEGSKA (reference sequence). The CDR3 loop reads CSASRPSVSGETQYF. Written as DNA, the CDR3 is TGCAGTGCTAGTCGTCCTAGCGTTTCGGGAGAGACCCAGTACTTC.

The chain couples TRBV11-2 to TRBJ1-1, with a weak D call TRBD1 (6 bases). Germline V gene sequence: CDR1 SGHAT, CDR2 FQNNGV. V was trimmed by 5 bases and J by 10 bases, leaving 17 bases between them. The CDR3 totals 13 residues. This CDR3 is CASSVGGVTGAFF. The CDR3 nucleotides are TGTGCCAGCAGCGTTGGTGGCGTGACAGGAGCTTTCTTT.

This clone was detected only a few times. The CDR3 region is CASSPTGANYGYTF. In nucleotides, the CDR3 is TGTGCCAGTAGTCCAACAGGGGCTAACTATGGCTACACCTTC. This rearrangement joins TRBV19 to TRBJ1-2, with TRBD1 identical over 7 bases. The V and J ends lost 5 bases and 0 bases, in that order; junction bases with no gene match: 3. Germline assignment: CDR1 LNHDA and CDR2 SQIVND (reference sequence). The CDR3 runs 14 residues. Together with reference TRBV19 and TRBJ1-2, the CDR3 gives the full variable domain: DGGITQSPKYLFRKEGQNVTLSCEQNLNHDAMYWYRQDPGQGLRLIYYSQIVNDFQKGDIAEGYSVSREKKESFPLTVTSAQKNPTAFYLCASSPTGANYGYTFGSGTRLTVV.

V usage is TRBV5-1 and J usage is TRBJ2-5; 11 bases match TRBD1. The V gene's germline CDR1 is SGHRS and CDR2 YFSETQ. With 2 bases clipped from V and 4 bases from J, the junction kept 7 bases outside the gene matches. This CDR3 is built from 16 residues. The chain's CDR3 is CASSLYGQGAGETQYF. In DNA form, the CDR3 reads TGCGCCAGCAGCTTATATGGACAGGGGGCAGGAGAGACCCAGTACTTC.

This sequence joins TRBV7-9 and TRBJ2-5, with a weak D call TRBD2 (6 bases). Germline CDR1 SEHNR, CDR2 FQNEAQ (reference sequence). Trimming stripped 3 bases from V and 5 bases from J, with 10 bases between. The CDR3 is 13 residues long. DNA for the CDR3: TGTGCCAGCAGCTTGCCGGCGGGGGAGACCCAGTACTTC. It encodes CASSLPAGETQYF.

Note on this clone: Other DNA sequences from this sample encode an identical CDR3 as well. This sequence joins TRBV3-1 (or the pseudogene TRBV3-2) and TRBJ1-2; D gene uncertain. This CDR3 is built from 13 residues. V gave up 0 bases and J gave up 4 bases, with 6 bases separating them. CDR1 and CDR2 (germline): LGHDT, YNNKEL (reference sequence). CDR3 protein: CASSQDTGYGYTF. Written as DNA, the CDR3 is TGTGCCAGCAGCCAAGATACCGGCTATGGCTACACCTTC.

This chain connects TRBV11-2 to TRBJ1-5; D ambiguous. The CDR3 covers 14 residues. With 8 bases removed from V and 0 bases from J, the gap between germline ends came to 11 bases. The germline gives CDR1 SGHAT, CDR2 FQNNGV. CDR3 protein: CASRAFGSNQPQHF. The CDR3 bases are TGTGCCAGCCGAGCTTTCGGTAGCAATCAGCCCCAGCATTTT.

CDR3 sequence reads: CASSPRQGAGEQPQHF. The CDR3 DNA sequence: TGTGCCAGCTCACCACGCCAGGGGGCTGGGGAACAGCCCCAGCATTTT. J is TRBJ1-5 and V is TRBV18, with 8 bases fitting TRBD1. This CDR3 has 16 amino acids. The V and J ends lost 1 base and 7 bases, in that order; junction bases with no gene match: 9. Germline values: CDR1 KGHSH, CDR2 LQKENI. The full variable domain, its missing parts supplied by reference TRBV18 and TRBJ1-5, is NAGVMQNPRHLVRRRGQEARLRCSPMKGHSHVYWYRQLPEEGLKFMVYLQKENIIDESGMPKERFSAEFPKEGPSILRIQQVVRGDSAAYFCASSPRQGAGEQPQHFGDGTRLSIL.

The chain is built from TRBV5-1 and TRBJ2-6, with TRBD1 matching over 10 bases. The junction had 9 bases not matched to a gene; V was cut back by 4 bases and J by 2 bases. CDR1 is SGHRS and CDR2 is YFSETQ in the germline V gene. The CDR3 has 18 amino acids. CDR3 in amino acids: CASSRLGTGDAGANVLTF. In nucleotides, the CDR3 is TGCGCCAGCAGCCGCCTCGGGACAGGGGACGCTGGGGCCAACGTCCTGACTTTC.

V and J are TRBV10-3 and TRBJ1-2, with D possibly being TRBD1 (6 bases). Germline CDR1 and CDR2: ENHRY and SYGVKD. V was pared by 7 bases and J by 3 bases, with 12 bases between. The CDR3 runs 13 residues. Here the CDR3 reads CAIKRDKDYGYTF. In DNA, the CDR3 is TGTGCCATCAAACGGGACAAGGACTATGGCTACACCTTC.

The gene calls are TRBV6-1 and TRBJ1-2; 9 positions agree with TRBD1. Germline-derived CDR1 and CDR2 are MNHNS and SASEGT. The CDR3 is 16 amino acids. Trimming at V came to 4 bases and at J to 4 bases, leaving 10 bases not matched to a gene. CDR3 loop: CASSVNRGLGGYGYTF. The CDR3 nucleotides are TGTGCCAGCAGTGTAAACAGGGGGCTCGGGGGCTATGGCTACACCTTC.

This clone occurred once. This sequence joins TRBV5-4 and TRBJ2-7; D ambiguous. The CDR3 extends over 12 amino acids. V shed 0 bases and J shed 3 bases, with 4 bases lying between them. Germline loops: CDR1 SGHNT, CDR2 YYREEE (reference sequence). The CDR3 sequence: CASSLGHYEQYF. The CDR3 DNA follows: TGTGCCAGCAGCTTGGGGCACTACGAGCAGTACTTC.